This T cell receptor beta chain was sequenced during a study of vaccination and CD4 T cells after COVID-19. At the level of the study: Convalescent individuals exhibited SARS-CoV-2 positivity on nasal swab PCR, with fewer than ten mild and one severe presentation. It was a median approximately 92 days after diagnosis, with a range of 35 to 161, that post-COVID samples were drawn.

On this clonotype itself: What it binds is unknown.

The germline CDR1 and CDR2 sequences are SEHNR and FQNEAQ (reference sequence). There are 16 residues in the CDR3. The ends lost 6 bases at V and 4 bases at J; junction bases unmatched: 14. The Oncomine TCR Beta short-read assay generated sequence data from the DNA of cultured CD4+ T cells. One entry per CDR3 protein results from TCRdb running MiXCR on the PCR reads. The sample lists some 20,000 distinct CDR3 sequences, just under 55% seen once, with 9% to 9.5% in the top ten. As to treatment: approximately 11-day PBMC culture with coronavirus spike peptide pools or control peptides (ViraFEST assay).

The sequence came from a human donor who had recovered from COVID-19. V and J are TRBV7-9 and TRBJ1-1; 7 nucleotides line up with TRBD1. The sequenced sample consisted of CD4+ T cells from blood, cultured in vitro. CDR3 loop: CASSWDGGGSGTEAFF. The CDR3 nucleotides are TGTGCCAGCAGTTGGGATGGAGGGGGCTCCGGCACTGAAGCTTTCTTT.